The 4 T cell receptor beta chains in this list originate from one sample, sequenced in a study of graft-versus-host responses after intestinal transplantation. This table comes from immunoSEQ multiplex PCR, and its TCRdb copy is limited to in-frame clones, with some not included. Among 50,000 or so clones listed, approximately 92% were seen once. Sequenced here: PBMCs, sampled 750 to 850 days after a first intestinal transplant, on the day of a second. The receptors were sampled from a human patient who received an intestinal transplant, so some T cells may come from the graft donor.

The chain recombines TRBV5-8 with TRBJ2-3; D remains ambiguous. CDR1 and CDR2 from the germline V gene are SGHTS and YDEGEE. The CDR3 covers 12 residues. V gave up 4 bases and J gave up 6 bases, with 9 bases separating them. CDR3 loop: CASSTVGDTQYF. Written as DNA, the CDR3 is TGTGCCAGCAGCACCGTAGGGGATACGCAGTATTTT.

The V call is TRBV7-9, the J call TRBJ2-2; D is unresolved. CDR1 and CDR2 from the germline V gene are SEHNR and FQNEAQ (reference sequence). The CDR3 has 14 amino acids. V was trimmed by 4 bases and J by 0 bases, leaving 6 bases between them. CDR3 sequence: CASSSLANTGELFF. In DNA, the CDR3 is TGTGCCAGCAGCTCTCTTGCGAACACCGGGGAGCTGTTTTTT.

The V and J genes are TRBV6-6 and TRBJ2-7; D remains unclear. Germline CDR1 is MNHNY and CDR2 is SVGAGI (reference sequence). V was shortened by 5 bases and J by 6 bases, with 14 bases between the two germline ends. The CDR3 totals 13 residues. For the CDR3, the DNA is TGTGCCAGCAGTCACTTAGGAGCCCCCGAGCAGTACTTC. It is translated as CASSHLGAPEQYF.

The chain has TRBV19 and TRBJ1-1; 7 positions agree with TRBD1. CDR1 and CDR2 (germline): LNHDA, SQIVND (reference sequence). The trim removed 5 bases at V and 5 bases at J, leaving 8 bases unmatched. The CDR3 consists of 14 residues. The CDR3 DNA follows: TGTGCCAGTAGTGTCCACCCAGGGGGGACTGAAGCTTTCTTT. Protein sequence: CASSVHPGGTEAFF.